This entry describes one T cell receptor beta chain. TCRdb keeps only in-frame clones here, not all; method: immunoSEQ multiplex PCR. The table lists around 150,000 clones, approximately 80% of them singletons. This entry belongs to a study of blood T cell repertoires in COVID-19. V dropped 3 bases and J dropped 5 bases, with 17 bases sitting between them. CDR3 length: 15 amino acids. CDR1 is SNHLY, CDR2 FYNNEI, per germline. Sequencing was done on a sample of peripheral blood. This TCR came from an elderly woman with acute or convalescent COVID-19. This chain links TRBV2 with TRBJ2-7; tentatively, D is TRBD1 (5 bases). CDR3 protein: CASSETVQGFDEQYF. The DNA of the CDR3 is TGTGCCAGCAGTGAGACGGTTCAGGGTTTCGACGAGCAGTACTTC. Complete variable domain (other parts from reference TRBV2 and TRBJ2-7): EPEVTQTPSHQVTQMGQEVILRCVPISNHLYFYWYRQILGQKVEFLVSFYNNEISEKSEIFDDQFSVERPDGSNFTLKIRSTKLEDSAMYFCASSETVQGFDEQYFGPGTRLTVT.